The 25 T cell receptor beta chains reported below all come from one sample, sequenced in a study of patients and donors after allogeneic stem cell transplantation. TCRdb ran MiXCR on the RT-PCR reads and lists one entry per CDR3 protein. Here the sample spans some 880,000 distinct CDR3 sequences, more than 15% being singletons. The specimen was blood, either unsorted or a sorted T cell fraction (not recorded which). These receptors all come from a human donor who was either an allogeneic HSCT recipient or a stem cell or donor lymphocyte infusion donor (not recorded which). It is not recorded whose cells these are; they may come from a transplant donor.

This clonotype was observed a few times. Here the CDR3 DNA reads TGTGCCAGCAGTATAAATAGCGGGGGGGCAGGCTACAATGAGCAGTTCTTC. This translates into CASSINSGGAGYNEQFF. The chain links TRBV6-1 to TRBJ2-1; 11 nucleotides agree with TRBD2. CDR3 length: 17 residues. V shed 5 bases, J shed 3 bases, and the junction held 9 bases outside the gene matches. Germline V gives CDR1 MNHNS, CDR2 SASEGT.

This chain links TRBV28 with TRBJ1-1; 8 bases fit TRBD1. The germline V gene has CDR1 MDHEN and CDR2 SYDVKM. Unmatched junction bases numbered 8, after V lost 4 bases and J lost 4 bases. This CDR3 comprises 15 residues. This chain's CDR3 is CASSSAGTGLTEAFF. CDR3 DNA sequence: TGTGCCAGCAGTTCAGCCGGGACAGGACTCACTGAAGCTTTCTTT.

In this sample, this clonotype turned up many times. V usage is TRBV12-3 or TRBV12-4 and J usage is TRBJ1-5; 7 nucleotides agree with TRBD1. V dropped 5 bases and J dropped 3; count of bases not matched to a gene: 4. The CDR3 contains 14 residues. The CDR3 loop reads CASSRQGDNQPQHF. The CDR3 coding sequence is TGTGCCAGCAGTCGCCAGGGGGACAATCAGCCCCAGCATTTT.

The sample holds a few counts of this clonotype. V gene TRBV29-1 combines with J gene TRBJ1-2; D gene ambiguous. This CDR3 has 11 residues. Trimming removed 8 bases from V and 8 bases from J, with 15 bases in between. Per the germline V gene, CDR1 is SQVTM and CDR2 is ANQGSEA. This chain's CDR3 is CSIRVRDGYTF. The CDR3 bases are TGCAGCATTCGGGTTAGAGACGGCTACACCTTC.

This clonotype turned up a few times. This chain connects TRBV2 to TRBJ2-1; no definite D call. Germline CDR1 reads SNHLY; CDR2 reads FYNNEI. The CDR3 has 14 amino acids. Trimming stripped 3 bases from V and 9 bases from J, with 15 bases between. CDR3 residues: CASSDYTTSGEQFF. CDR3 in DNA: TGTGCCAGCAGTGACTATACCACCTCTGGTGAGCAGTTCTTC.

The genes are TRBV27 and TRBJ2-4; no clear D gene. Germline CDR1 and CDR2: MNHEY and SMNVEV (reference sequence). V was trimmed by 2 bases and J by 0 bases, leaving 11 bases between them. The CDR3 consists of 16 residues. The chain's CDR3 is CASSLLAGVAKNIQYF. CDR3 sequence (DNA): TGTGCCAGCAGTTTACTTGCTGGAGTAGCCAAAAACATTCAGTACTTC.

This clonotype was recorded a few times. The V call is TRBV20-1, the J call TRBJ2-7; 8 nucleotides match TRBD1. The CDR3 consists of 14 residues. Germline CDR1 is DFQATT and CDR2 is SNEGSKA (reference sequence). Unmatched junction bases numbered 12, after V lost 6 bases and J lost 5 bases. Here the CDR3 reads CSALQGRGRHEQYF. Written as DNA, the CDR3 is TGCAGTGCCCTCCAAGGCAGGGGGCGGCACGAGCAGTACTTC.

The chain combines TRBV13 with TRBJ2-7; D might be TRBD1 or TRBD2, each matching 5 bases. Trimming pared 6 bases from V and 6 bases from J, leaving 18 bases between. Germline V lookup: CDR1 PRHDT, CDR2 FYEKMQ (reference sequence). This CDR3 has 14 amino acids. Here the CDR3 DNA reads TGTGCCAGCAGTCGATCCGACGAGGGGCCCGAGCAGTACTTC. This gives the protein CASSRSDEGPEQYF.

This clonotype was observed at least ten times. The rearrangement links TRBV7-8 to TRBJ1-4, with D perhaps TRBD1 (5 bases). Germline values: CDR1 SGHVS, CDR2 FQNEAQ. This CDR3 contains 14 residues. Trimming removed 1 base at V and 7 bases at J, with 10 bases between. Written as DNA, the CDR3 is TGTGCCAGCAGCTTAGTCCAGGGAGTTGAAAAACTGTTTTTT. It codes for CASSLVQGVEKLFF.

This clonotype was observed a few times. This chain joins TRBV11-3 and TRBJ2-7; TRBD1 is a possible D gene (6 bases). Germline V gives CDR1 SGHNT, CDR2 YENEEA. The CDR3 length is 16 residues. The V and J ends lost 5 bases and 0 bases respectively, with 17 bases between them. The CDR3 sequence: CASSPWDGTHSYEQYF. The CDR3, as DNA: TGTGCCAGCAGCCCTTGGGACGGGACACACTCCTACGAGCAGTACTTC.

The rearrangement links TRBV20-1 to TRBJ2-1, with D maybe TRBD2 (6 bases). V gave up 6 bases and J gave up 8 bases, with 17 bases separating them. Germline V gives CDR1 DFQATT, CDR2 SNEGSKA (reference sequence). The CDR3 consists of 13 residues. The CDR3 reads CSAPGLSWDEQFF. The CDR3 region has the DNA TGCAGTGCCCCGGGACTCTCTTGGGATGAGCAGTTCTTC.

This clonotype was counted ten times or more. The chain is built from TRBV12-3 or TRBV12-4 and TRBJ2-4; 8 positions agree with TRBD1. V dropped 6 bases and J dropped 3; count of bases not matched to a gene: 7. The CDR3 runs 15 residues. The CDR3: CASRSAGGGKNIQYF. In nucleotides, the CDR3 is TGTGCCAGCAGGTCAGCAGGGGGCGGCAAAAACATTCAGTACTTC.

This clonotype was detected a few times. The chain couples TRBV6-1 to TRBJ2-5; D may correspond to TRBD1 or TRBD2 (7 bases each). The CDR3 sequence is 15 residues long. The V gene lost 6 bases and the J gene lost 2 bases, with 16 bases spanning the gap. Germline CDR1 and CDR2: MNHNS and SASEGT. The CDR3 DNA sequence: TGTGCCAGCAGACCGGGACAGCGGGGACAAGAGACCCAGTACTTC. It is translated as CASRPGQRGQETQYF.

The chain joins TRBV10-3 to TRBJ2-3; 13 bases are a match to TRBD2. The CDR3 loop spans 16 amino acids. The J segment lost 6 bases and the V segment lost 7 bases, leaving 10 bases of the junction unmatched. CDR1 and CDR2 from the germline V gene are ENHRY and SYGVKD. As DNA, the CDR3 is TGTGCCATCAAGGAACTAGCGGGAGGGCCCTGGGATACGCAGTATTTT. It translates to CAIKELAGGPWDTQYF.

The rearrangement uses TRBV6-5 and TRBJ2-7; 7 bases are a match to TRBD2. Germline V gene lookup returns CDR1 MNHEY and CDR2 SVGAGI. The junction had 6 bases not matched to a gene; V was cut back by 0 bases and J by 4 bases. The CDR3 consists of 15 residues. DNA for the CDR3: TGTGCCAGCAGTTACTCGGGACTACAACCTTACGAGCAGTACTTC. Translating gives CASSYSGLQPYEQYF.

This clonotype was seen a handful of times. This chain joins TRBV28 and TRBJ1-5; D might be TRBD1 (6 bases). The CDR3 runs 15 residues. The germline V gene encodes CDR1 MDHEN and CDR2 SYDVKM. Trimming left V 7 bases short and J 4 bases short, with 17 bases between. The CDR3 spells CASTPGQGRNQPQHF. Written as DNA, the CDR3 is TGTGCCAGCACTCCGGGGCAGGGGAGGAATCAGCCCCAGCATTTT. Full variable domain (outside the CDR3, taken from reference TRBV28 and TRBJ1-5): DVKVTQSSRYLVKRTGEKVFLECVQDMDHENMFWYRQDPGLGLRLIYFSYDVKMKEKGDIPEGYSVSREKKERFSLILESASTNQTSMYLCASTPGQGRNQPQHFGDGTRLSIL.

The V gene is TRBV10-3, the J gene TRBJ2-6; TRBD2 aligns across 15 bases. This CDR3 comprises 21 residues. V lost 2 bases, J lost 1 base, and 9 bases stayed unmatched. Germline V gives CDR1 ENHRY, CDR2 SYGVKD. The CDR3 bases are TGTGCCATCAGTGAGGTTGGGACTAGCGGGAGGTCTTCTTCTGGGGCCAACGTCCTGACTTTC. Its protein product is CAISEVGTSGRSSSGANVLTF.

This clonotype occurred a few times. The V gene is TRBV4-1, the J gene TRBJ1-3; D gene uncertain. CDR1 and CDR2 (germline): MGHRA, YSYEKL. CDR3 size: 15 residues. The ends were cut back, 5 bases at V and 3 bases at J, with 14 bases in the middle. The CDR3 DNA reads TGCGCCAGCAGCGCAAAGGAGGTTTTTGGAAACACCATATATTTT. The encoded protein is CASSAKEVFGNTIYF.

The rearrangement uses TRBV7-2 and TRBJ2-1; D may be TRBD2 (6 bases). The CDR3 contains 15 residues. V lost 6 bases, J lost 9 bases, and 21 bases lay in between. Germline CDR1 is SGHTA and CDR2 is FQGNSA. The CDR3 bases are TGTGCCAGCAGACGGGGGTCTAGCGTCATTAGTGAGCAGTTCTTC. It yields the protein CASRRGSSVISEQFF.

The V and J genes are TRBV20-1 and TRBJ1-2; TRBD1 matches at 7 bases. J gave up 5 bases and V 6 bases, and 9 bases lay outside the gene matches. The CDR3 sequence is 13 residues long. CDR1 DFQATT and CDR2 SNEGSKA come from the germline V gene (reference sequence). CDR3 loop: CSAETGADYGYTF. Here the CDR3 DNA reads TGCAGTGCGGAAACAGGGGCGGATTATGGCTACACCTTC.

This clonotype has a handful of counts. The chain has TRBV30 and TRBJ2-2; D assignment may be TRBD1 or TRBD2 (5 bases each). The germline V gene encodes CDR1 GTSNPN and CDR2 SVGIG (reference sequence). Trimming stripped 5 bases from V and 4 bases from J, with 11 bases between. CDR3 length equals 13 residues. The CDR3 nucleotides are TGTGCCTGGGGGGCAGAGGGCACCGGGGAGCTGTTTTTT. It encodes CAWGAEGTGELFF.

The table lists this clonotype with a few counts. The rearrangement links TRBV12-3 or TRBV12-4 to TRBJ2-4; 9 bases agree with TRBD2. Trimming removed 5 bases from V and 0 bases from J; junction bases left unmatched: 5. The CDR3 runs to 16 residues. The CDR3 reads CASSLSGGLAKNIQYF. Written as DNA, the CDR3 is TGTGCCAGCAGTCTTAGCGGGGGACTAGCCAAAAACATTCAGTACTTC.

This clonotype was seen a few times. This chain connects TRBV12-3 or TRBV12-4 to TRBJ2-7; either TRBD1 or TRBD2 may fit D (5 bases each). The ends were cut back, 10 bases at V and 5 bases at J, with 18 bases in the middle. CDR3 size: 13 residues. The CDR3 sequence: CATKEAGLNEQYF. CDR3 DNA: TGTGCCACCAAGGAGGCAGGGCTCAACGAGCAGTACTTC.

The chain uses TRBV3-1 and TRBJ1-2, with 7 bases identical to TRBD1. Trimming at V came to 2 bases and at J to 4 bases, leaving 4 bases not matched to a gene. In germline, CDR1 is LGHDT, CDR2 YNNKEL (reference sequence). The CDR3 is made up of 14 amino acids. CDR3 sequence: CASSQRQGLYGYTF. The CDR3 bases are TGTGCCAGCAGCCAACGACAGGGTCTCTATGGCTACACCTTC.

The gene calls are TRBV19 and TRBJ1-5; D is uncertain. Germline V gene sequence: CDR1 LNHDA, CDR2 SQIVND (reference sequence). Trimming shortened V by 3 bases and J by 1 base, and 10 bases separated the two germline ends. This CDR3 has 15 residues. CDR3 sequence: CASSIREGSNQPQHF. The CDR3 nucleotides read TGTGCCAGTAGTATTAGGGAAGGAAGCAATCAGCCCCAGCATTTT.